This entry lists 6 T cell receptor beta chains sequenced from one sample in a study of blood T cell repertoires in COVID-19. The method was immunoSEQ multiplex PCR; TCRdb's version includes in-frame clones alone and lacks a portion of them. The table shows some 110,000 clones, with 86% occurring only once. Material: peripheral blood. The receptors were sampled from a man in his sixties or seventies who had recovered from COVID-19.

V is TRBV7-2 and J is TRBJ1-3; 9 bases are shared with TRBD1. The CDR3 totals 16 residues. Germline V gives CDR1 SGHTA, CDR2 FQGNSA. V gave up 1 base and J gave up 5 bases; unmatched junction bases: 6. CDR3 loop: CASSLDGDRARNTIYF. CDR3 DNA: TGTGCCAGCAGCTTAGATGGGGACAGGGCTAGAAACACCATATATTTT. The variable domain in full, completed from reference TRBV7-2 and TRBJ1-3, reads GAGVSQSPSNKVTEKGKDVELRCDPISGHTALYWYRQSLGQGLEFLIYFQGNSAPDKSGLPSDRFSAERTGGSVSTLTIQRTQQEDSAVYLCASSLDGDRARNTIYFGEGSWLTVV.

V and J are TRBV29-1 and TRBJ2-6, with 7 bases lining up with TRBD1. V lost 6 bases, J lost 0 bases, and 8 bases stayed unmatched. The CDR3 runs 16 residues. CDR1 SQVTM and CDR2 ANQGSEA come from the germline V gene. CDR3 residues: CSVRQGGSSGANVLTF. The DNA for the CDR3 is TGCAGCGTCCGACAGGGTGGGAGCTCTGGGGCCAACGTCCTGACTTTC. Looking up the rest from reference TRBV29-1 and TRBJ2-6 gives the full variable domain: SAVISQKPSRDICQRGTSLTIQCQVDSQVTMMFWYRQQPGQSLTLIATANQGSEATYESGFVIDKFPISRPNLTFSTLTVSNMSPEDSSIYLCSVRQGGSSGANVLTFGAGSRLTVL.

V is TRBV5-1 and J is TRBJ2-2, with a weak D call TRBD1 (5 bases). Between the trimmed V and J ends, which lost 4 bases and 0 bases, there was a span of 13 bases. The CDR3 is made up of 16 amino acids. The germline V gene encodes CDR1 SGHRS and CDR2 YFSETQ. CDR3 coding DNA: TGCGCCAGCAGCCTGACAGCATCCCCGAACACCGGGGAGCTGTTTTTT. Translating gives CASSLTASPNTGELFF.

This clone was seen just once. The chain couples TRBV18 to TRBJ1-6; D perhaps matches TRBD1 (5 bases). There are 16 residues in the CDR3. The ends were cut back, 4 bases at V and 6 bases at J, with 16 bases in the middle. Looked up from germline, CDR1 is KGHSH and CDR2 is LQKENI. The CDR3 is CASSLSTVPLNSPLHF. In DNA form, the CDR3 reads TGTGCCAGCTCACTCTCGACAGTCCCACTTAATTCACCCCTCCACTTT.

The rearrangement uses TRBV11-3 and TRBJ2-3, with 10 nucleotides matching TRBD1. The CDR3 totals 18 residues. Losses at the gene ends were 1 base for V and 2 bases for J; bases not matched to a gene: 9. Germline V gene data show CDR1 as SGHNT and CDR2 as YENEEA. The CDR3 DNA reads TGTGCCAGCAGCTTAGGTAACACCGGGACAGGGGCCACAGATACGCAGTATTTT. As protein: CASSLGNTGTGATDTQYF. Combining the CDR3 with reference TRBV11-3 and TRBJ2-3 gives the whole variable domain EAGVVQSPRYKIIEKKQPVAFWCNPISGHNTLYWYLQNLGQGPELLIRYENEEAVDDSQLPKDRFSAERLKGVDSTLKIQPAELGDSAVYLCASSLGNTGTGATDTQYFGPGTRLTVL.

The V gene is TRBV4-2, the J gene TRBJ1-4; no firm D call. Germline V gene data show CDR1 as LGHNA and CDR2 as YNFKEQ. The CDR3 runs to 15 residues. Trimming cost V 1 base and J 0 bases, with 6 bases left between them. CDR3 DNA: TGTGCCAGCAGCCAAGGTACAGCAACTAATGAAAAACTGTTTTTT. Its protein product is CASSQGTATNEKLFF.